Shown below are 26 T cell receptor beta chains from a single sample sequenced in a study of T cell responses to AZD1222 COVID-19 vaccine. The assay was immunoSEQ multiplex PCR, and TCRdb's table has in-frame clones only and misses some. The sample lists roughly 99,000 clones; 70% to 90% were seen once. The source was peripheral blood, collected on day 0 of AZD1222 vaccination. These receptors all come from an adult in good health.

V is TRBV11-2 and J is TRBJ2-1; 9 bases match TRBD2. V gave up 1 base and J gave up 4 bases; unmatched junction bases: 8. In germline, CDR1 is SGHAT, CDR2 FQNNGV. The CDR3 has 17 residues. CDR3 region: CASSLGQTSGEYNEQFF. Here the CDR3 DNA reads TGTGCCAGCAGCTTAGGTCAGACTAGCGGAGAGTACAATGAGCAGTTCTTC.

The rearrangement links TRBV2 to TRBJ1-2; D gene ambiguous. The length of the CDR3 is 13 residues. The V and J ends lost 1 base and 8 bases respectively, with 11 bases between them. Germline CDR1 SNHLY, CDR2 FYNNEI. The CDR3 loop reads CASSEEAAGGYTF. Written as DNA, the CDR3 is TGTGCCAGCAGTGAAGAGGCAGCGGGGGGCTACACCTTC.

The chain has TRBV5-1 and TRBJ1-6, with D possibly matching TRBD1 (5 bases). The CDR3 is 15 amino acids. V lost 1 base and J lost 7, with 12 bases in between. Germline V gene data show CDR1 as SGHRS and CDR2 as YFSETQ. The CDR3 loop is CASSLLRESNSPLHF. Here the CDR3 DNA reads TGCGCCAGCAGCTTGCTCAGGGAATCGAATTCACCCCTCCACTTT.

The chain carries TRBV29-1 and TRBJ2-1; D remains unclear. Germline CDR1 reads SQVTM; CDR2 reads ANQGSEA. The CDR3 runs 13 residues. V lost 7 bases and J 0 bases, leaving 10 bases between the germline ends. The CDR3 sequence is CSASGSSYNEQFF. The CDR3 bases are TGCAGCGCCTCGGGTAGCTCCTACAATGAGCAGTTCTTC.

V and J are TRBV5-1 and TRBJ1-6; 10 positions agree with TRBD1. Germline CDR1 SGHRS, CDR2 YFSETQ. V was clipped by 7 bases and J by 4 bases; unmatched bases: 8. The CDR3 has 16 residues. The CDR3 region is CASRSGTGAYNSPLHF. The DNA for the CDR3 is TGCGCCAGCCGATCCGGGACAGGGGCGTATAATTCACCCCTCCACTTT.

The chain joins TRBV28 to TRBJ1-2; D remains ambiguous. Germline V gives CDR1 MDHEN, CDR2 SYDVKM. V was clipped by 2 bases and J by 4 bases, with 8 bases between them. The length of the CDR3 is 13 residues. The chain's CDR3 is CASSLGYSYGYTF. In DNA form, the CDR3 reads TGTGCCAGCAGTTTAGGATACAGCTATGGCTACACCTTC.

V is TRBV12-5 and J is TRBJ2-2; no clear D gene. Per germline, CDR1 LGHNT and CDR2 FRNRAP. The CDR3 is made up of 12 amino acids. Trimming left V 4 bases short and J 3 bases short, with 3 bases between. This CDR3 is CASGSHTGELFF. The CDR3 DNA sequence: TGTGCTAGTGGTTCTCACACCGGGGAGCTGTTTTTT.

The chain uses TRBV15 and TRBJ1-3; tentative D call: TRBD1 (5 bases). The CDR3 is 15 residues long. Germline loops: CDR1 LNHNV, CDR2 YYDKDF (reference sequence). V was cut by 6 bases and J by 1 base, with 13 bases left in between. CDR3 amino acids: CATSPTGTSGNTIYF. CDR3 sequence (DNA): TGTGCCACCAGTCCTACAGGAACATCTGGAAACACCATATATTTT.

V gene TRBV11-2 combines with J gene TRBJ2-5; D is uncertain. The germline V gene encodes CDR1 SGHAT and CDR2 FQNNGV. The CDR3 runs 16 residues. V shed 0 bases and J shed 5 bases, with 16 bases lying between them. The DNA of the CDR3 is TGTGCCAGCAGCTTAGATGAGGAAGAAGGGTGGGAGACCCAGTACTTC. This gives the protein CASSLDEEEGWETQYF.

The chain couples TRBV6-6 to TRBJ2-7; no definite D call. V was cut by 2 bases and J by 0 bases, with 11 bases left in between. The CDR3 is 15 amino acids. Germline V gene sequence: CDR1 MNHNY, CDR2 SVGAGI (reference sequence). CDR3 loop: CASSYGADLSYEQYF. Written as DNA, the CDR3 is TGTGCCAGCAGTTACGGTGCGGACCTCTCCTACGAGCAGTACTTC.

This sequence joins TRBV9 and TRBJ2-7; D gene unclear. Per germline, CDR1 SGDLS and CDR2 YYNGEE. V lost 2 bases to trimming and J lost 3 bases, with 6 bases between them. The CDR3 has 12 amino acids. The CDR3, as DNA: TGTGCCAGCAGCGTGGACGGCTACGAGCAGTACTTC. Protein sequence: CASSVDGYEQYF.

The chain is built from TRBV7-8 and TRBJ2-5; 7 bases line up with TRBD2. With V trimmed by 1 base and J by 0 bases, 5 bases remained unmatched. The germline V gene encodes CDR1 SGHVS and CDR2 FQNEAQ. CDR3 size: 16 residues. The CDR3 sequence is CASSLGLAAYQETQYF. As DNA, the CDR3 is TGTGCCAGCAGCTTAGGTCTAGCGGCGTACCAAGAGACCCAGTACTTC.

The chain employs TRBV24-1 and TRBJ2-7, with TRBD1 matching over 9 bases. Looked up from germline, CDR1 is KGHDR and CDR2 is SFDVKD. After removal of 5 bases from V and 4 bases from J, the junction contained 11 bases not matched to a gene. The CDR3 consists of 16 residues. The DNA for the CDR3 is TGTGCCACCAGTGGAGTCACTGGGACAGGGAGTTACGAGCAGTACTTC. It encodes CATSGVTGTGSYEQYF.

The genes are TRBV5-1 and TRBJ1-2; TRBD1 matches 8 bases. V shed 0 bases, J shed 8 bases, and the junction held 9 bases outside the gene matches. The CDR3 extends over 15 amino acids. Germline CDR1 is SGHRS and CDR2 is YFSETQ. The CDR3 is CASSLDTGGAGGYTF. CDR3 bases: TGCGCCAGCAGCTTGGATACAGGGGGAGCGGGCGGCTACACCTTC.

This chain connects TRBV6-2 or TRBV6-3 to TRBJ1-4; 11 bases are shared with TRBD1. CDR1 and CDR2 (germline): MNHEY, SVGEGT. J gave up 8 bases and V 4 bases, and 3 bases lay outside the gene matches. CDR3 length: 14 amino acids. CDR3 loop: CASSWTGGQEKLFF. The DNA of the CDR3 is TGTGCCAGCAGTTGGACAGGGGGCCAAGAAAAACTGTTTTTT.

This chain joins TRBV27 and TRBJ2-2; TRBD2 agrees at 9 bases. CDR3 length: 18 residues. Germline V gene data show CDR1 as MNHEY and CDR2 as SMNVEV (reference sequence). J lost 3 bases, V lost 3 bases, and 11 bases had no gene match. CDR3 amino acids: CASSFRLAGRGDTGELFF. In nucleotides, the CDR3 is TGTGCCAGCAGTTTTCGGCTAGCGGGGCGCGGGGACACCGGGGAGCTGTTTTTT.

J is TRBJ2-5 and V is TRBV3-1 (or the pseudogene TRBV3-2); no firm D call. This CDR3 contains 14 residues. The V and J ends lost 1 base and 4 bases respectively, with 10 bases between them. Germline-derived CDR1 and CDR2 are LGHDT and YNNKEL (reference sequence). In DNA form, the CDR3 reads TGTGCCAGCAGCCAAGCATGGGCCGGAGAGACCCAGTACTTC. It specifies CASSQAWAGETQYF.

The V and J genes are TRBV18 and TRBJ2-7, with 15 bases identical to TRBD2. The CDR3 has 16 residues. The germline CDR1 and CDR2 sequences are KGHSH and LQKENI. V was clipped by 5 bases and J by 7 bases; unmatched bases: 9. CDR3 loop: CASSSLGTSGRMEQYF. CDR3 nucleotides: TGTGCCAGCTCAAGTTTAGGGACTAGCGGGAGGATGGAGCAGTACTTC.

The chain carries TRBV7-8 and TRBJ1-2; D possibly corresponds to TRBD1 (5 bases). The germline V and J ends were trimmed by 5 bases and 2 bases, with 9 bases remaining between them. Per germline, CDR1 SGHVS and CDR2 FQNEAQ. The CDR3 spans 13 residues. CDR3 bases: TGTGCCAGCAGCCCCTCAGGGAACTATGGCTACACCTTC. This translates into CASSPSGNYGYTF.

The chain combines TRBV4-1 with TRBJ2-5, with 12 bases aligning to TRBD1. Trimming cost V 9 bases and J 5 bases; bases outside gene matches: 4. The CDR3 has 13 amino acids. Germline lookup yields CDR1 MGHRA and CDR2 YSYEKL. CDR3 region: CASGTGGAETQYF. CDR3 DNA sequence: TGCGCCAGTGGGACAGGGGGCGCGGAGACCCAGTACTTC.

This sequence joins TRBV21-1 and TRBJ2-1; no DNA check was done on the table's D call, TRBD2. TRBV21-1 is labeled a pseudogene. The CDR3 consists of 17 residues. The CDR3 reads CASSNLLSSGRRHEQFF. In nucleotides, the CDR3 is TGTGCCAGCAGCAACCTACTATCTAGCGGGAGAAGACATGAGCAGTTCTTC.

The chain recombines TRBV7-2 with TRBJ2-2; D possibly matches TRBD1 or TRBD2 (6 bases each). The CDR3 totals 16 residues. The V gene lost 5 bases and the J gene lost 0 bases, with 13 bases spanning the gap. From germline, CDR1 is SGHTA and CDR2 FQGNSA. DNA of the CDR3: TGTGCCAGCAGCGTGGGGGGCACTGCGAACACCGGGGAGCTGTTTTTT. Amino acid sequence: CASSVGGTANTGELFF.

The chain combines TRBV6-5 with TRBJ2-5; unclear D gene. The CDR3 covers 14 residues. V gave up 2 bases and J gave up 5 bases, with 12 bases separating them. Germline V CDR1 and CDR2: MNHEY, SVGAGI. CDR3 region: CASSYGDVQETQYF. CDR3 bases: TGTGCCAGCAGTTACGGGGATGTTCAGGAGACCCAGTACTTC.

This sequence joins TRBV5-1 and TRBJ2-2, with D hard to call. Germline loops: CDR1 SGHRS, CDR2 YFSETQ. This CDR3 comprises 16 residues. The V end was cut by 6 bases, the J end by 3 bases, with 18 bases between. In DNA form, the CDR3 reads TGCGCCAGCATGCCACAGAGCTCTTCCGACACCGGGGAGCTGTTTTTT. Its translation is CASMPQSSSDTGELFF.

This chain uses TRBV6-5 with TRBJ1-4; D gene uncertain. Looked up from germline, CDR1 is MNHEY and CDR2 is SVGAGI. The V gene lost 7 bases and the J gene lost 5 bases, with 17 bases spanning the gap. The CDR3 has 15 residues. The CDR3 DNA reads TGTGCCAGCAAAGGGTCGACCGAAAAGAATGAAAAACTGTTTTTT. It is translated as CASKGSTEKNEKLFF.

Sample share makes this clone medium-sized. The V call is TRBV6-6, the J call TRBJ2-7; possibly TRBD2 for D (5 bases). The CDR3 totals 15 residues. The germline CDR1 and CDR2 sequences are MNHNY and SVGAGI (reference sequence). V was clipped by 6 bases and J by 3 bases, with 18 bases between them. The CDR3 region is CASRRHGIGSYEQYF. CDR3 nucleotides: TGTGCCAGCAGGAGGCACGGGATCGGAAGCTACGAGCAGTACTTC.